This T cell receptor (beta chain) was profiled in a study of blood T cell repertoires in COVID-19. As for the study in general: Whether acute or convalescent, the COVID-19 samples came from the United States, Italy and Spain. Sample material is recorded as cDNA or gDNA derived from T cells, B-cell-depleted T cells, or PBMCs.

Original processing notes: Reference gene primer amplification yielded estimated nucleated cell counts. Sequencing was performed with immunoSEQ multiplex PCR; in TCRdb, only in-frame clones are kept and a portion is missing. V and J calls plus clone size are reproduced from that table; the DNA served to infer D and trimming. This table holds under 300,000 clones, around 87% found once. The clonotype comes from a woman aged 65 to 85 with active or convalescent COVID-19. The sample consisted of peripheral blood.

The CDR3: CASSPSGQGPSYEQYF. CDR3 nucleotide sequence: TGCGCCAGCAGCCCGTCCGGACAGGGCCCTTCCTACGAGCAGTACTTC. V and J are TRBV4-3 and TRBJ2-7, with 8 bases identical to TRBD1. From germline, CDR1 is LGHNA and CDR2 YSLEER. The CDR3 covers 16 residues. The V and J ends lost 4 bases and 1 base, in that order; junction bases with no gene match: 9.